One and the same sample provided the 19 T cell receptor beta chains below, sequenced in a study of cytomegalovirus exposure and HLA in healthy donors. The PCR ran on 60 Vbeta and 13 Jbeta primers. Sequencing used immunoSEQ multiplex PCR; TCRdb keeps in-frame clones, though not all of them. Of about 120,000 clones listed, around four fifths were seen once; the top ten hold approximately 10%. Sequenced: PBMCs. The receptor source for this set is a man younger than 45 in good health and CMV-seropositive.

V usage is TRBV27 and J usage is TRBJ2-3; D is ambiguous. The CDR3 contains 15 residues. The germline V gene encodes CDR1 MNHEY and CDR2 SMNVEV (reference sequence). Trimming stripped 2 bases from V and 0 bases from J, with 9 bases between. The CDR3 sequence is CASSLEQASTDTQYF. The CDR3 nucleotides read TGTGCCAGCAGTTTAGAGCAGGCTAGCACAGATACGCAGTATTTT.

CDR3 DNA: TGTGCCAGCAGTTTCCGGGGACAGTCATTGAACACTGAAGCTTTCTTT. It specifies CASSFRGQSLNTEAFF. V usage is TRBV6-5 and J usage is TRBJ1-1; 7 bases align to TRBD1. V shed 4 bases and J 0 bases; nucleotides not matched to a gene: 8. CDR3 length: 16 amino acids. Germline CDR1 reads MNHEY; CDR2 reads SVGAGI.

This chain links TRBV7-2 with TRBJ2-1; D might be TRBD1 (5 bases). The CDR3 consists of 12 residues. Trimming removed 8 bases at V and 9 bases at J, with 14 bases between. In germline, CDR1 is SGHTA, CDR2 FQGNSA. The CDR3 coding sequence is TGTGCCAGCTCGCCCCAGGGAATTGAGCAGTTCTTC. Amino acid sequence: CASSPQGIEQFF.

The CDR3 region is CASSQDPQTGNTIYF. CDR3 DNA: TGTGCCAGCAGCCAAGACCCACAGACTGGAAACACCATATATTTT. The rearrangement links TRBV4-2 to TRBJ1-3; D gene unclear. This CDR3 comprises 15 residues. The V gene lost 0 bases and the J gene lost 2 bases, with 8 bases spanning the gap. The germline V gene encodes CDR1 LGHNA and CDR2 YNFKEQ.

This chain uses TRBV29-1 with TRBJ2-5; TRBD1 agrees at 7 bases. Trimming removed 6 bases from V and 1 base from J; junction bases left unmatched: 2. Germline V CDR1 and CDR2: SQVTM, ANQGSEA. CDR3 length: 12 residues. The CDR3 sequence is CSVYRGQETQYF. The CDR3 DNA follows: TGCAGCGTCTACAGGGGCCAAGAGACCCAGTACTTC.

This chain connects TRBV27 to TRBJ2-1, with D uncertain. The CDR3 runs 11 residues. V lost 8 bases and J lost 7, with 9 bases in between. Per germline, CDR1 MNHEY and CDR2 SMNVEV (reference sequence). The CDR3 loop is CASSRENEQFF. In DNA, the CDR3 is TGTGCCAGCTCCCGAGAGAATGAGCAGTTCTTC.

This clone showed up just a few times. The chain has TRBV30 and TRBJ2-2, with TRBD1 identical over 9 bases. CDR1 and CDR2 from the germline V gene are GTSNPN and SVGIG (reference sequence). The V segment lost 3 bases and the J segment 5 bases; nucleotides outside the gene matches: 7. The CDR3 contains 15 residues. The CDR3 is CAWRVRDRETGELFF. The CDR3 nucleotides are TGTGCCTGGAGAGTCCGGGACAGGGAGACCGGGGAGCTGTTTTTT.

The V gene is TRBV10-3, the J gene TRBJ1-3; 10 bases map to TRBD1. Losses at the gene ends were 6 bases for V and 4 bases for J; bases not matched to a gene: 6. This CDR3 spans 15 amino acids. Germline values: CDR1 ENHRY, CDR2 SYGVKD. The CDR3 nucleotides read TGTGCCATCAGGACGACAGGGGGCTCCGGAAACACCATATATTTT. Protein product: CAIRTTGGSGNTIYF.

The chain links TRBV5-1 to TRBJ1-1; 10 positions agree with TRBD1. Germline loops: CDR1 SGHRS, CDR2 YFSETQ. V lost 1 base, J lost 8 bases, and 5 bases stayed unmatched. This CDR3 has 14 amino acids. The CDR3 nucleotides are TGCGCCAGCAGCTTGCAAGGGGACAGGGGAGAAGCTTTCTTT. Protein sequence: CASSLQGDRGEAFF.

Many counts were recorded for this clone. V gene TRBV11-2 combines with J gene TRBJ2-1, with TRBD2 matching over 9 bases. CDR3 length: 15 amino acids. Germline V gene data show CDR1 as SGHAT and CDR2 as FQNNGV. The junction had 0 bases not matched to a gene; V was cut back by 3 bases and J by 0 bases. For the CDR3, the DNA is TGTGCCAGCAGCTTTAGCGGGAGCTCCTACAATGAGCAGTTCTTC. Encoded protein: CASSFSGSSYNEQFF.

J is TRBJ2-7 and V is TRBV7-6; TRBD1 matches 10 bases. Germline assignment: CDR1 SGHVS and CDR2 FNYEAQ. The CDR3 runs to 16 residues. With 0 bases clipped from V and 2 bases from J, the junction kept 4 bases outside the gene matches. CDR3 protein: CASSLAGGTGAYEQYF. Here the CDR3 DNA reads TGTGCCAGCAGCTTAGCGGGGGGGACAGGGGCCTACGAGCAGTACTTC.

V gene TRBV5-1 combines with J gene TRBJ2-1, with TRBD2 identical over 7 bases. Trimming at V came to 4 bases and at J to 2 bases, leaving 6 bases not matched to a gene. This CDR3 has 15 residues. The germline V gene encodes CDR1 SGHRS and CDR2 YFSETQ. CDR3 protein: CASSIKRGTYNEQFF. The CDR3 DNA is TGCGCCAGCAGCATCAAGCGGGGAACCTACAATGAGCAGTTCTTC.

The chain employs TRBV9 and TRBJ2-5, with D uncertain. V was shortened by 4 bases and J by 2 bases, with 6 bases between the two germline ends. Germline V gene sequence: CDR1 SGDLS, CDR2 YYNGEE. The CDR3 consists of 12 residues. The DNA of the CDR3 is TGTGCCAGCAGCAGGAGTCAAGAGACCCAGTACTTC. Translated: CASSRSQETQYF. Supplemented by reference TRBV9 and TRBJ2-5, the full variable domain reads DSGVTQTPKHLITATGQRVTLRCSPRSGDLSVYWYQQSLDQGLQFLIQYYNGEERAKGNILERFSAQQFPDLHSELNLSSLELGDSALYFCASSRSQETQYFGPGTRLLVL.

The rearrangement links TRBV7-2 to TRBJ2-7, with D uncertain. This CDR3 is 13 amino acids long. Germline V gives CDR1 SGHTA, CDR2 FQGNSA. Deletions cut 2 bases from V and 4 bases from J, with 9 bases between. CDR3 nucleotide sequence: TGTGCCAGCAGCTTAAACCCACTATACGAGCAGTACTTC. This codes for CASSLNPLYEQYF.

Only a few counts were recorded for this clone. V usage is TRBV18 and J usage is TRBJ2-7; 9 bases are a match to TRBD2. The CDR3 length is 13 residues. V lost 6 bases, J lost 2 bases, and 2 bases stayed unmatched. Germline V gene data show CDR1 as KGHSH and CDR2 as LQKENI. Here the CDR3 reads CASSRGGAYEQYF. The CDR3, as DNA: TGTGCCAGCTCGCGGGGGGGGGCCTACGAGCAGTACTTC.

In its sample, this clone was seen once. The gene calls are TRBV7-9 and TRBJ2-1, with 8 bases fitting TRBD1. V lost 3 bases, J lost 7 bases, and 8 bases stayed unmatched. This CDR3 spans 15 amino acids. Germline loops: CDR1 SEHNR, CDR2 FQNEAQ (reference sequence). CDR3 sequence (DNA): TGTGCCAGCAGCTTGCCGGGACAGGCTGAAAATGAGCAGTTCTTC. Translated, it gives CASSLPGQAENEQFF.

The DNA for the CDR3 is TGTGCCACCACCCGCCTCTTACTAGCGGTACAAGAGACCCAGTACTTC. Residues: CATTRLLLAVQETQYF. J is TRBJ2-5 and V is TRBV28; 8 nucleotides agree with TRBD2. Germline V CDR1 and CDR2: MDHEN, SYDVKM. The CDR3 sequence is 16 residues long. The junction had 15 bases not matched to a gene; V was cut back by 10 bases and J by 2 bases.

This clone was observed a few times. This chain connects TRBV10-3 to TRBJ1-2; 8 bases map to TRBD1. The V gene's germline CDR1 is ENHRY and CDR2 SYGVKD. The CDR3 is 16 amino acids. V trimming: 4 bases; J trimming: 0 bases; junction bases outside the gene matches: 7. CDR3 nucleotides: TGTGCCATCAGTGGACCTGGGACAGGAGCTAACTATGGCTACACCTTC. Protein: CAISGPGTGANYGYTF.

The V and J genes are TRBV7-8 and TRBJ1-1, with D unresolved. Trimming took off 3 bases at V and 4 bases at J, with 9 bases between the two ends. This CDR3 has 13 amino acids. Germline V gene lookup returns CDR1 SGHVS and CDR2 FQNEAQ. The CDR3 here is CASSLGSGTEAFF. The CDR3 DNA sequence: TGTGCCAGCAGCTTGGGTAGCGGCACTGAAGCTTTCTTT.